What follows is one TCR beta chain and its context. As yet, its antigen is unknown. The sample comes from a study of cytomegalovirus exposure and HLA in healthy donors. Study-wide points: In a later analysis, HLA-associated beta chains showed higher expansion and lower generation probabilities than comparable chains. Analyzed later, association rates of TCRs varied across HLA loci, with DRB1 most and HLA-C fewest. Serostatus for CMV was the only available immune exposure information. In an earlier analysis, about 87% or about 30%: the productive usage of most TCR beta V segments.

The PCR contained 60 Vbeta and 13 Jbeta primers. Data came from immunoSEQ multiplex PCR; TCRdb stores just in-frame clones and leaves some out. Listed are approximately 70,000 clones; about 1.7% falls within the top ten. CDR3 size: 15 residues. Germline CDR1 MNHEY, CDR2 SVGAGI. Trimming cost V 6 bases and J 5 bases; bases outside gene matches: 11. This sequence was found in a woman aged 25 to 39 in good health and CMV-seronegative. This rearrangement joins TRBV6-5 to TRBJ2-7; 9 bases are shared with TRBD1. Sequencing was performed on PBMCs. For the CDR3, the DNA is TGTGCCAGCAGAAAAACCGGGACAGGGCGGAACGAGCAGTACTTC. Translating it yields CASRKTGTGRNEQYF.